This TCR beta chain emerged from a study of T cell responses to AZD1222 COVID-19 vaccine (dated by TCRdb to about 2021). In terms of the full investigation: AZD1222 recipients whose second dose came at about 4 weeks and those whose second dose came at about 12 weeks were combined into one group, since spike-specific TCR depth and breadth did not differ between the two schedules. Trial participants were enrolled by age into 18-55, 56-69 and 70-plus year subgroups, with about 150, 28 and 57 TCR-sequenced participants respectively. A total of about 240 trial participants underwent TCR sequencing, of whom some 210 received two doses of AZD1222 and some 26 received two doses of the MenACWY control vaccine.

Taken from the germline V gene (reference sequence), the CDR1 and CDR2 loops are LGHDT and YNNKEL. Including the terminal cysteine and phenylalanine, the CDR3 comprises 17 residues. The retained sequence is limited to the CDR3, 51 bases, with the frame set at the first base. Compared with germline, V lacks 1 base and J lacks 8 bases; bases without a gene match: 13. Broader findings and caveats from the paper: CD4 TCRs associated with the vaccine covered the entire spike protein, and the dominant responses were in regions 160-218 and 743-854. Epitopes outside the regions mutated in the B.1.351 and B.1.1.7 variants were reportedly recognized by nearly half of the unique spike-specific TCRs. The 56-69-year group was small, and its depth increase did not reach significance, likely because of low power. Most participants were white British and females outnumbered males, and the authors suggested that clonal diversity may have been underestimated. Because no day 14 peak-response samples were available, repertoires were characterized only after the peak T cell response. Conclusions about previously exposed vaccinees are limited, since just 6 or 7 AZD1222 recipients were seropositive for SARS-CoV-2 at baseline. After two AZD1222 doses, spike-specific TCR breadth and depth were significantly higher than at day 0 and than in MenACWY recipients.

The CDR3 regions of human TCRbeta chains were subjected to immunosequencing. Turning to the authors' computational methods: TCRs in the repertoires were compared against a reference library of SARS-CoV-2-specific TCRs that had been generated with the MIRA antigen-specificity platform. Breadth was defined as the fraction of unique TCRs that were SARS-CoV-2-associated. Depth was defined as the fraction of total T cells that were SARS-CoV-2-associated. Each spike-specific TCR was assigned to its reactive spike region and to a CD4 or CD8 class using the MIRA data. Log10-transformed breadth and depth values were compared by one-way ANOVA with Sidak's multiple comparisons tests. TCRdb retrieved this table from immuneACCESS and kept in-frame rearrangements only. Not all clones are present; in checked studies, unresolved V genes account for under half, and no reason is known for the remainder. V and J calls and clone size come straight from that table; D and trimming were deduced from the DNA. The sample table records around 130,000 clones; roughly 93% of these occur just once. The ten biggest clones cover under 4% of the sample.

In regard to this clone: No cognate antigen has been identified for it. The sample holds no much larger clone one base away, and base qualities are not on file.

In light of the paper, this sample's time point label describes: baseline before first vaccination. Vaccinee samples came from UK trials COV001 and COV002, including a single-blind randomized controlled phase 2/3 trial of AZD1222 (ChAdOx1 nCoV-19) in healthy adults. For TCRbeta chain sequencing, PBMC samples from trial participants were taken at day 0 and at day 28 after the second dose. The sequence links TRBV3-1 (or the pseudogene TRBV3-2) to TRBJ2-1; 8 bases in between match TRBD1. This sample comprised peripheral blood, obtained on day 0 of AZD1222 vaccination. This TCR derives from an adult in good health. The CDR3 region has the sequence CASSQASPGGRMDEQFF. The nucleotide sequence reads TGTGCCAGCAGCCAAGCTTCTCCAGGGGGCAGAATGGATGAGCAGTTCTTC.